This T cell receptor beta chain was obtained from a study of T-cell memory formation after mild COVID-19. About the research overall: TCR clusters were mostly donor specific.

On this clonotype: The antigen is unknown.

Via MiXCR, TCRdb re-called the 5' RACE reads, giving one row per CDR3 protein. Here the sample spans 200,000 or so distinct CDR3 sequences, around 17% being singletons. General study findings and limits: CD4+ contracting clones lay mainly in CM and EM, CD8+ ones in EMRA. While clones contracting from day 15 to 85 were balanced between CD4 and CD8, later expanders leaned CD4+.

Germline CDR1 and CDR2: LGHNA and YSLEER. The CDR3 loop spans 18 amino acids. V gave up 1 base and J gave up 8 bases; unmatched junction bases: 15. Sequencing used PBMCs or a T cell subset sorted from them (not recorded which). The source of this sequence is an adult woman who had mild COVID-19 (a few samples of this study predate the infection). Cell type and time point are not known. V usage is TRBV4-3 and J usage is TRBJ2-1; 9 bases line up with TRBD2. This CDR3 reads CASSQGGSGRFHEDEQFF. The CDR3 nucleotides are TGCGCCAGCAGCCAAGGGGGCAGCGGGAGGTTCCATGAGGATGAGCAGTTCTTC.